These 29 T cell receptor beta chains share one sample of origin, sequenced in a study of OX40 agonist ivuxolimab in advanced cancers. Clones were sequenced by immunoSEQ multiplex PCR, and TCRdb holds only the in-frame ones, with some missing. The sample includes 60,000 to 90,000 clones, roughly 81% of them seen just once. The sample here was CD4+ or CD8+ T cells sorted from blood, taken in a trial of the OX40 agonist ivuxolimab. The origin of the receptors is an adult with an advanced solid tumor such as melanoma, head and neck, liver or kidney cancer.

The CDR3 nucleotides are TGTGCCAGCAGCCCTTTCAGTACCTCCGGGGAGCTGTTTTTT. Its protein product is CASSPFSTSGELFF. J is TRBJ2-2 and V is TRBV28; the D is unclear. Germline lookup yields CDR1 MDHEN and CDR2 SYDVKM. The CDR3 loop spans 14 amino acids. Deletions cut 6 bases from V and 6 bases from J, with 14 bases between.

This chain connects TRBV4-2 to TRBJ2-4; perhaps TRBD2 as D (5 bases). The CDR3 has 18 residues. Germline V gene lookup returns CDR1 LGHNA and CDR2 YNFKEQ. V was clipped by 0 bases and J by 0 bases, with 15 bases between them. This CDR3 reads CASSQDPGFGRAKNIQYF. In DNA, the CDR3 is TGTGCCAGCAGCCAAGATCCTGGGTTTGGGAGAGCCAAAAACATTCAGTACTTC.

The rearrangement uses TRBV11-2 and TRBJ2-5; TRBD2 agrees at 10 bases. J was trimmed by 4 bases and V by 2 bases; bases with no gene match: 4. The CDR3 is 15 residues long. Germline loops: CDR1 SGHAT, CDR2 FQNNGV. The CDR3 sequence: CASSLFASGRETQYF. The CDR3 nucleotides read TGTGCCAGCAGCTTATTCGCTAGCGGGAGAGAGACCCAGTACTTC.

This clone was counted only a few times. This rearrangement joins TRBV19 to TRBJ1-5, with D perhaps matching TRBD1 (5 bases). Germline CDR1 and CDR2: LNHDA and SQIVND (reference sequence). This CDR3 contains 11 residues. V dropped 6 bases and J dropped 11 bases, with 11 bases sitting between them. CDR3 loop: CASSRMGAQHF. The DNA for the CDR3 is TGTGCCAGTAGCCGAATGGGGGCCCAGCATTTT.

In this sample, this clone turned up a few times. The CDR3 is CASSPDRVGVAFF. CDR3 DNA: TGCGCCAGCAGCCCGGACAGGGTTGGGGTAGCTTTCTTT. This rearrangement joins TRBV5-1 to TRBJ1-1; TRBD1 matches 8 bases. V lost 4 bases and J lost 10; bases outside the gene matches: 9. Germline V gives CDR1 SGHRS, CDR2 YFSETQ. The CDR3 is made up of 13 amino acids.

The chain combines TRBV29-1 with TRBJ2-5; D is possibly TRBD2 (5 bases). The CDR3 sequence is 15 residues long. Trimming removed 1 base at V and 4 bases at J, with 16 bases between. The germline gives CDR1 SQVTM, CDR2 ANQGSEA. This CDR3 is CSVEGAPEGIETQYF. The DNA for the CDR3 is TGCAGCGTTGAAGGAGCCCCTGAGGGCATAGAGACCCAGTACTTC.

The J gene is TRBJ2-3, the V gene TRBV4-3; 8 bases align to TRBD2. The J segment lost 2 bases and the V segment lost 2 bases, leaving 6 bases of the junction unmatched. The V gene's germline CDR1 is LGHNA and CDR2 YSLEER. This CDR3 region has 16 residues. CDR3 bases: TGCGCCAGCAGCCAATCACTAGCGGACTACACAGATACGCAGTATTTT. Translation: CASSQSLADYTDTQYF.

As regards this clone: The junction shows a germline mismatch at one end, possibly a read error. For the CDR3, the DNA is TGTGCCAGCAGGGGAAGGGACAGGGTTGAAACTTTCTTT. Its protein product is CASRGRDRVETFF. The rearrangement joins TRBV2 to TRBJ1-1, with TRBD1 matching over 9 bases. Germline-derived CDR1 and CDR2 are SNHLY and FYNNEI. CDR3 length: 13 residues.

The chain is built from TRBV20-1 and TRBJ1-1; the D gene is possibly TRBD1 (5 bases). CDR1 and CDR2 (germline): DFQATT, SNEGSKA (reference sequence). The CDR3 contains 10 residues. Trimming left V 5 bases short and J 10 bases short, with 11 bases between. The CDR3 coding sequence is TGCAGTGCTCAAGGGGACCCAGCTTTCTTT. It yields the protein CSAQGDPAFF.

This clone was picked up one time. Written as DNA, the CDR3 is TGTGCCAGCAGCCAAATGGGGGACAGGGGGGATTTGGATGGCTACACCTTC. Translation gives CASSQMGDRGDLDGYTF. The rearrangement links TRBV7-9 to TRBJ1-2, with 11 bases that match TRBD1. CDR3 length: 17 amino acids. Germline CDR1 and CDR2: SEHNR and FQNEAQ (reference sequence). V trimming: 5 bases; J trimming: 6 bases; junction bases outside the gene matches: 14.

The chain recombines TRBV10-3 with TRBJ1-1; 7 bases align to TRBD1. The CDR3 spans 15 residues. V was pared by 4 bases and J by 6 bases, with 11 bases of the junction left unmatched. Germline V CDR1 and CDR2: ENHRY, SYGVKD. Here the CDR3 DNA reads TGTGCCATCAGTGCTCATGACAGGGTGGATTCTGAAGCTTTCTTT. Protein: CAISAHDRVDSEAFF.

This clone counts as large. This rearrangement joins TRBV4-1 to TRBJ1-5; 10 nucleotides agree with TRBD1. Germline CDR1 reads MGHRA; CDR2 reads YSYEKL. The trim removed 4 bases at V and 3 bases at J, leaving 9 bases unmatched. CDR3 length equals 17 residues. CDR3 loop: CASSLSETGGLNQPQHF. The CDR3 DNA reads as TGCGCCAGCAGCCTTAGCGAGACAGGGGGCCTCAATCAGCCCCAGCATTTT.

The genes are TRBV29-1 and TRBJ2-1, with TRBD1 as a possible D gene (5 bases). The germline V and J ends were trimmed by 4 bases and 10 bases, with 14 bases remaining between them. The V gene's germline CDR1 is SQVTM and CDR2 ANQGSEA. The CDR3 runs 12 residues. The DNA of the CDR3 is TGCAGCGTTGGGACAACCCTAAGGGAGCAGTTCTTC. Protein sequence: CSVGTTLREQFF.

This clone was seen once. V usage is TRBV6-5 and J usage is TRBJ2-1; 7 bases agree with TRBD2. CDR3 length: 16 amino acids. Germline values: CDR1 MNHEY, CDR2 SVGAGI. The junction had 7 bases not matched to a gene; V was cut back by 0 bases and J by 5 bases. CDR3 protein: CASSYSGLKPNNEQFF. DNA of the CDR3: TGTGCCAGCAGTTACTCGGGACTAAAGCCAAACAATGAGCAGTTCTTC.

There are a few counts of this clone. The chain couples TRBV4-2 to TRBJ1-5; maybe TRBD1 (6 bases). Germline CDR1 LGHNA, CDR2 YNFKEQ. V lost 2 bases, J lost 3 bases, and 14 bases lay in between. The CDR3 contains 16 residues. The CDR3 here is CASSQISGTTNQPQHF. The CDR3 region has the DNA TGTGCCAGCAGCCAAATTTCCGGGACAACCAATCAGCCCCAGCATTTT.

This clone has only one observation. The chain combines TRBV7-2 with TRBJ2-7; D is unresolved. V dropped 3 bases and J dropped 3 bases, with 6 bases sitting between them. The CDR3 is made up of 12 amino acids. Germline CDR1 and CDR2: SGHTA and FQGNSA. The CDR3 DNA reads TGTGCCAGCAGCTTTGGCTTCTACGAGCAGTACTTC. Its translation: CASSFGFYEQYF. Together with reference TRBV7-2 and TRBJ2-7, the CDR3 gives the full variable domain: GAGVSQSPSNKVTEKGKDVELRCDPISGHTALYWYRQSLGQGLEFLIYFQGNSAPDKSGLPSDRFSAERTGGSVSTLTIQRTQQEDSAVYLCASSFGFYEQYFGPGTRLTVT.

The J gene is TRBJ2-2, the V gene TRBV18, with D perhaps TRBD1 (7 bases). From germline, CDR1 is KGHSH and CDR2 LQKENI. This CDR3 has 15 residues. Trimming cost V 2 bases and J 5 bases, with 12 bases left between them. The CDR3 loop is CASSPDRAGTGELFF. The DNA for the CDR3 is TGTGCCAGCTCACCAGACAGGGCGGGGACCGGGGAGCTGTTTTTT.

This sequence joins TRBV4-3 and TRBJ1-2; 7 bases are a match to TRBD1. After removal of 0 bases from V and 2 bases from J, the junction contained 6 bases not matched to a gene. The CDR3 extends over 16 amino acids. Germline CDR1 is LGHNA and CDR2 is YSLEER. The CDR3 sequence is CASSQEVRTGNYGYTF. The CDR3 DNA follows: TGCGCCAGCAGCCAAGAAGTACGGACAGGCAACTATGGCTACACCTTC.

This chain joins TRBV19 and TRBJ2-7, with 7 positions matching TRBD1. V dropped 7 bases and J dropped 3; count of bases not matched to a gene: 12. Germline V lookup: CDR1 LNHDA, CDR2 SQIVND (reference sequence). The length of the CDR3 is 15 residues. The CDR3 nucleotides read TGTGCCAGTACTTCCTTTTTGGGACAGAGCTACGAGCAGTACTTC. Translation: CASTSFLGQSYEQYF.

The chain uses TRBV2 and TRBJ2-3; D call uncertain. The CDR3 runs 12 residues. Trimming stripped 2 bases from V and 6 bases from J, with 6 bases between. The germline CDR1 and CDR2 sequences are SNHLY and FYNNEI. CDR3 protein: CASSERVDTQYF. Here the CDR3 DNA reads TGTGCCAGCAGTGAACGGGTGGATACGCAGTATTTT. Looking up the rest from reference TRBV2 and TRBJ2-3 gives the full variable domain: EPEVTQTPSHQVTQMGQEVILRCVPISNHLYFYWYRQILGQKVEFLVSFYNNEISEKSEIFDDQFSVERPDGSNFTLKIRSTKLEDSAMYFCASSERVDTQYFGPGTRLTVL.

The chain links TRBV10-3 to TRBJ1-5, with D perhaps TRBD1 (5 bases). Germline V CDR1 and CDR2: ENHRY, SYGVKD. This CDR3 comprises 19 residues. V was cut by 0 bases and J by 1 base, with 19 bases left in between. CDR3 DNA sequence: TGTGCCATCAGTGAGTCGACCAGGTCGGGTAGGGGAAGCAATCAGCCCCAGCATTTT. It is translated as CAISESTRSGRGSNQPQHF.

The V gene is TRBV2, the J gene TRBJ2-5; perhaps D is TRBD1 or TRBD2 (5 bases each). Trimming left V 3 bases short and J 4 bases short, with 9 bases between. This CDR3 has 13 amino acids. Germline values: CDR1 SNHLY, CDR2 FYNNEI. In DNA, the CDR3 is TGTGCCAGCAGTGACAGGGACCTAGAGACCCAGTACTTC. Amino acids: CASSDRDLETQYF.

This rearrangement joins TRBV5-4 to TRBJ2-7; 9 bases are a match to TRBD2. The CDR3 has 14 residues. The V segment lost 1 base and the J segment 6 bases; nucleotides outside the gene matches: 5. Germline V gene lookup returns CDR1 SGHNT and CDR2 YYREEE (reference sequence). In DNA, the CDR3 is TGTGCCAGCAGCTTGACTGGGACTAGCAGCGAGCAGTACTTC. It specifies CASSLTGTSSEQYF.

The chain combines TRBV5-1 with TRBJ2-2; TRBD1 might be the D (5 bases). The germline CDR1 and CDR2 sequences are SGHRS and YFSETQ. Trimming left V 3 bases short and J 6 bases short, with 9 bases between. The CDR3 loop spans 13 amino acids. CDR3 bases: TGCGCCAGCAGCTCCCAGGGCCCCGGGGAGCTGTTTTTT. This gives the protein CASSSQGPGELFF. Complete variable domain (other parts from reference TRBV5-1 and TRBJ2-2): KAGVTQTPRYLIKTRGQQVTLSCSPISGHRSVSWYQQTPGQGLQFLFEYFSETQRNKGNFPGRFSGRQFSNSRSEMNVSTLELGDSALYLCASSSQGPGELFFGEGSRLTVL.

CDR3 in DNA: TGTGCCTGGAGTGTACTAACTAGCAATCAGCCCCAGCATTTT. It translates to CAWSVLTSNQPQHF. V gene TRBV30 combines with J gene TRBJ1-5; D ambiguous. Germline-derived CDR1 and CDR2 are GTSNPN and SVGIG (reference sequence). V was cut by 0 bases and J by 0 bases, with 6 bases left in between. This CDR3 region has 14 residues.

There are a few counts of this clone. The chain couples TRBV9 to TRBJ1-1, with 10 nucleotides matching TRBD1. Germline CDR1 is SGDLS and CDR2 is YYNGEE. CDR3 length: 15 residues. V was pared by 3 bases and J by 3 bases, with 5 bases of the junction left unmatched. Written as DNA, the CDR3 is TGTGCCAGCAGCGCCGGGGGACAGGGGTACACTGAAGCTTTCTTT. Its protein is CASSAGGQGYTEAFF.

The rearrangement joins TRBV5-4 to TRBJ1-1; D is undetermined. The germline V gene encodes CDR1 SGHNT and CDR2 YYREEE (reference sequence). The V and J ends lost 2 bases and 4 bases respectively, with 3 bases between them. There are 11 residues in the CDR3. CDR3: CASSFATEAFF. The CDR3 nucleotides are TGTGCCAGCAGCTTCGCCACTGAAGCTTTCTTT.

The CDR3 protein is CASSARGPEAFF. The CDR3, as DNA: TGTGCCAGCAGCGCCCGCGGGCCTGAAGCTTTCTTT. The chain employs TRBV9 and TRBJ1-1; D not resolved. V gave up 3 bases and J gave up 6 bases, with 9 bases separating them. Germline assignment: CDR1 SGDLS and CDR2 YYNGEE. This CDR3 is 12 amino acids long.

The chain carries TRBV2 and TRBJ2-7, with TRBD1 identical over 8 bases. The CDR3 is 14 residues long. After removal of 5 bases from V and 1 base from J, the junction contained 4 bases not matched to a gene. From germline, CDR1 is SNHLY and CDR2 FYNNEI. In DNA, the CDR3 is TGTGCCAGCAGTTTGGGACAGGAGTCCTACGAGCAGTACTTC. Translating it yields CASSLGQESYEQYF.